Below are 15 T cell receptor beta chains sequenced from a single sample in a study of identical twins. Each CDR3 protein is one row after TCRdb ran MiXCR on the 5' RACE reads. Of roughly 250,000 distinct CDR3 sequences listed, about an eighth are singletons. Sequenced input: memory (CD45RO+) T cells sorted from blood. These receptors all come from a woman aged 18-35 years in good health.

This clonotype was counted only a few times. The chain recombines TRBV4-1 with TRBJ2-1; 11 bases match TRBD2. J gave up 7 bases and V 0 bases, and 8 bases lay outside the gene matches. Germline CDR1 is MGHRA and CDR2 is YSYEKL. The CDR3 length is 17 residues. As DNA, the CDR3 is TGCGCCAGCAGCCAAGAGTTTCTTAGCGGGGGGGCGAATGAGCAGTTCTTC. It is translated as CASSQEFLSGGANEQFF.

The rearrangement uses TRBV7-2 and TRBJ2-3, with D hard to call. Germline CDR1 reads SGHTA; CDR2 reads FQGNSA. This CDR3 spans 11 amino acids. The V and J ends lost 3 bases and 7 bases respectively, with 5 bases between them. The CDR3 nucleotides read TGTGCCAGCAGCTTGGCGAATACGCAGTATTTT. Translated: CASSLANTQYF.

Ten or more counts support this clonotype. The V call is TRBV20-1, the J call TRBJ2-7; D is possibly TRBD1 (5 bases). The ends were cut back, 6 bases at V and 1 base at J, with 13 bases in the middle. Germline V gene data show CDR1 as DFQATT and CDR2 as SNEGSKA (reference sequence). This CDR3 is 13 amino acids long. Here the CDR3 reads CSASDRPSYEQYF. The DNA for the CDR3 is TGCAGTGCCAGCGACAGACCGTCCTACGAGCAGTACTTC.

This clonotype was counted many times. This chain joins TRBV29-1 and TRBJ1-4; D may be TRBD1 (6 bases). CDR1 is SQVTM and CDR2 is ANQGSEA in the germline V gene. The CDR3 has 14 amino acids. The V end was cut by 1 base, the J end by 6 bases, with 12 bases between. CDR3 in DNA: TGCAGCGTTGAAGCGGGCCAGGGGTATGAAAAACTGTTTTTT. Protein product: CSVEAGQGYEKLFF. Full variable domain (rest looked up from reference TRBV29-1 and TRBJ1-4): SAVISQKPSRDICQRGTSLTIQCQVDSQVTMMFWYRQQPGQSLTLIATANQGSEATYESGFVIDKFPISRPNLTFSTLTVSNMSPEDSSIYLCSVEAGQGYEKLFFGSGTQLSVL.

This clonotype was counted many times. This chain links TRBV20-1 with TRBJ1-2; 10 positions match TRBD1. Germline values: CDR1 DFQATT, CDR2 SNEGSKA (reference sequence). The CDR3 spans 15 residues. Trimming removed 4 bases from V and 4 bases from J; junction bases left unmatched: 9. The CDR3 bases are TGCAGTGCTATCCGACAGGGGGCGACCGGCTATGGCTACACCTTC. Residues: CSAIRQGATGYGYTF.

This clonotype was observed a few times. The chain couples TRBV6-2 or TRBV6-3 to TRBJ2-6; D gene unclear. CDR1 MNHEY and CDR2 SVGEGT come from the germline V gene. V lost 0 bases, J lost 0 bases, and 9 bases lay in between. CDR3 length equals 17 residues. DNA of the CDR3: TGTGCCAGCAGTTACTCGAGTTCCAGCTCTGGGGCCAACGTCCTGACTTTC. Protein product: CASSYSSSSSGANVLTF.

The V call is TRBV5-1, the J call TRBJ2-3; D is possibly TRBD1 (6 bases). Trimming removed 4 bases at V and 3 bases at J, with 12 bases between. This CDR3 has 14 amino acids. Looked up from germline, CDR1 is SGHRS and CDR2 is YFSETQ. The chain's CDR3 is CASSVQGRTDTQYF. The CDR3 nucleotides are TGCGCCAGCAGCGTCCAGGGGAGAACAGATACGCAGTATTTT.

The chain recombines TRBV7-3 with TRBJ2-1; TRBD2 matches at 16 bases. This CDR3 contains 17 residues. With V trimmed by 4 bases and J by 7 bases, 7 bases remained unmatched. Germline CDR1 reads SGHTA; CDR2 reads FQGTGA. This CDR3 is CASSSIGTSGGANEQFF. CDR3 nucleotides: TGTGCCAGCAGCTCTATCGGGACTAGCGGGGGGGCAAATGAGCAGTTCTTC.

This clonotype was recorded a few times. The chain joins TRBV29-1 to TRBJ1-1; 9 bases map to TRBD1. The CDR3 has 13 amino acids. V shed 6 bases and J 4 bases; nucleotides not matched to a gene: 6. CDR1 and CDR2 (germline): SQVTM, ANQGSEA. CDR3 coding DNA: TGCAGCGTCGACAGGGGGGGCTCCACTGAAGCTTTCTTT. Its translation is CSVDRGGSTEAFF.

The gene calls are TRBV2 and TRBJ1-1; no firm D call. The germline V gene encodes CDR1 SNHLY and CDR2 FYNNEI. The CDR3 has 13 amino acids. V was shortened by 0 bases and J by 8 bases, with 10 bases between the two germline ends. In DNA, the CDR3 is TGTGCCAGCAGTGAAGCGCTTGGGCAAGAAGCTTTCTTT. It yields the protein CASSEALGQEAFF.

The chain has TRBV7-8 and TRBJ2-1; 7 nucleotides match TRBD2. In germline, CDR1 is SGHVS, CDR2 FQNEAQ. The CDR3 covers 15 residues. The junction had 9 bases not matched to a gene; V was cut back by 4 bases and J by 6 bases. Here the CDR3 DNA reads TGTGCCAGCAGCTCGCTAGCGGTAGGCTCCAATGAGCAGTTCTTC. It encodes CASSSLAVGSNEQFF.

V gene TRBV6-1 combines with J gene TRBJ2-2; 7 positions agree with TRBD1. Unmatched junction bases numbered 5, after V lost 7 bases and J lost 0 bases. Germline V gene sequence: CDR1 MNHNS, CDR2 SASEGT. The CDR3 is 15 residues long. CDR3 amino acids: CASKRQGANTGELFF. For the CDR3, the DNA is TGTGCCAGCAAAAGGCAGGGGGCGAACACCGGGGAGCTGTTTTTT.

This clonotype was counted between two and nine times. The chain carries TRBV7-2 and TRBJ2-1; no clear D gene. From germline, CDR1 is SGHTA and CDR2 FQGNSA. Between the trimmed V and J ends, which lost 5 bases and 7 bases, there was a span of 12 bases. The CDR3 spans 13 residues. The CDR3 region is CASSAGSGNEQFF. The CDR3 DNA sequence: TGTGCCAGCAGCGCCGGCTCTGGGAATGAGCAGTTCTTC.

This clonotype was observed many times. The V and J genes are TRBV10-3 and TRBJ2-5, with 8 bases fitting TRBD1. From germline, CDR1 is ENHRY and CDR2 SYGVKD. Losses at the gene ends were 10 bases for V and 5 bases for J; bases not matched to a gene: 6. The CDR3 covers 12 residues. CDR3 in DNA: TGTGCCACCCTTGACAGGGGTGAGACCCAGTACTTC. Amino acids: CATLDRGETQYF.

This rearrangement joins TRBV11-2 to TRBJ2-1; possibly TRBD2 for D (7 bases). The CDR3 contains 17 residues. From germline, CDR1 is SGHAT and CDR2 FQNNGV. Trimming shortened V by 5 bases and J by 7 bases, and 24 bases separated the two germline ends. The CDR3 loop is CASSPRGGEPKENEQFF. The CDR3 bases are TGTGCCAGCAGCCCCAGGGGAGGGGAGCCAAAGGAGAATGAGCAGTTCTTC.